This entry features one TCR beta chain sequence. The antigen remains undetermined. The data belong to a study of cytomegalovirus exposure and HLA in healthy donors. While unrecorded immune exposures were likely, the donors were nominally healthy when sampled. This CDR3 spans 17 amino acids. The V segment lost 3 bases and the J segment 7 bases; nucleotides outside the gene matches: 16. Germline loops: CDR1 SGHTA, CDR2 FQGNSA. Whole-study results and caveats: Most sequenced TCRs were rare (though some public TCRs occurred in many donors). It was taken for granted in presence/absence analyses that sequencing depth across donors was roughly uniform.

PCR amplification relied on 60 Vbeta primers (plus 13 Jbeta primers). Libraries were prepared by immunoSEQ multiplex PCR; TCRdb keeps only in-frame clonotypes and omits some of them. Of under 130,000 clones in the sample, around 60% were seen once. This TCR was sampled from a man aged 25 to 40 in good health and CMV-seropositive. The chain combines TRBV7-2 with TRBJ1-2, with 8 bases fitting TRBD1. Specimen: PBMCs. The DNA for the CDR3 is TGTGCCAGCAGCTTCCGGGACAGGTTCCCCATGTTTCTTGGCTACACCTTC. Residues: CASSFRDRFPMFLGYTF.